These 11 T cell receptor beta chains came from one sample sequenced in a study of cytomegalovirus exposure and HLA in healthy donors. The PCR contained 60 Vbeta and 13 Jbeta primers. Libraries were prepared by immunoSEQ multiplex PCR; TCRdb keeps only in-frame clonotypes and omits some of them. The repertoire includes roughly 70,000 clones, about 67% of them detected once, and about an eighth sits in the top ten. Sequencing was carried out using PBMCs. The source of these receptors is a human donor in good health.

This clone was seen more than once but under ten times. The V call is TRBV15, the J call TRBJ2-1, with D possibly being TRBD2 (5 bases). Trimming stripped 1 base from V and 9 bases from J, with 10 bases between. CDR1 is LNHNV and CDR2 is YYDKDF in the germline V gene (reference sequence). This CDR3 is built from 13 residues. CDR3 DNA sequence: TGTGCCACCAGCAGAGCGGCGGGCCGTGAGCAGTTCTTC. Translation: CATSRAAGREQFF.

V usage is TRBV11-3 and J usage is TRBJ2-7; 7 bases are a match to TRBD1. In germline, CDR1 is SGHNT, CDR2 YENEEA. Losses at the gene ends were 4 bases for V and 0 bases for J; bases not matched to a gene: 3. The CDR3 extends over 14 amino acids. CDR3 region: CASSSGQSSYEQYF. The CDR3 bases are TGTGCCAGCAGCTCGGGACAGAGCTCCTACGAGCAGTACTTC.

The chain has TRBV25-1 and TRBJ1-4, with a possible D match to TRBD1 (5 bases). This CDR3 spans 15 amino acids. The ends were cut back, 2 bases at V and 7 bases at J, with 14 bases in the middle. Germline V gene lookup returns CDR1 MGHDK and CDR2 SYGVNS. The CDR3 sequence: CASSEKTAPSEKLFF. CDR3 DNA sequence: TGTGCCAGCAGTGAAAAGACAGCCCCCTCTGAAAAACTGTTTTTT.

V is TRBV5-1 and J is TRBJ2-1, with TRBD2 identical over 7 bases. After removal of 0 bases from V and 2 bases from J, the junction contained 2 bases not matched to a gene. The CDR3 extends over 15 amino acids. Per the germline V gene, CDR1 is SGHRS and CDR2 is YFSETQ. This CDR3 is CASSLGGSTYNEQFF. CDR3 sequence (DNA): TGCGCCAGCAGCTTGGGCGGGAGTACCTACAATGAGCAGTTCTTC.

The genes are TRBV13 and TRBJ2-5; tentative D call: TRBD2 (6 bases). The germline V gene encodes CDR1 PRHDT and CDR2 FYEKMQ (reference sequence). This CDR3 has 13 residues. V was cut by 5 bases and J by 2 bases, with 9 bases left in between. In DNA, the CDR3 is TGTGCCAGCAGCCACGGGAGTCAAGAGACCCAGTACTTC. As protein: CASSHGSQETQYF. Filled out from reference TRBV13 and TRBJ2-5, the complete variable domain reads AAGVIQSPRHLIKEKRETATLKCYPIPRHDTVYWYQQGPGQDPQFLISFYEKMQSDKGSIPDRFSAQQFSDYHSELNMSSLELGDSALYFCASSHGSQETQYFGPGTRLLVL.

The chain uses TRBV6-1 and TRBJ2-7; 9 positions match TRBD1. With V trimmed by 4 bases and J by 3 bases, 7 bases remained unmatched. This CDR3 contains 15 residues. Germline-derived CDR1 and CDR2 are MNHNS and SASEGT. The CDR3 spells CASSGAGQGNYEQYF. The CDR3 DNA reads TGTGCCAGCAGTGGGGCGGGACAGGGTAACTACGAGCAGTACTTC.

This chain joins TRBV6-1 and TRBJ1-2, with a possible D match to TRBD1 (5 bases). Germline CDR1 reads MNHNS; CDR2 reads SASEGT. There are 11 residues in the CDR3. V lost 5 bases to trimming and J lost 8 bases, with 9 bases between them. CDR3 nucleotides: TGTGCCAGCAGTTGGGGCTCCGGCTACACCTTC. Translated: CASSWGSGYTF.

The DNA for the CDR3 is TGTGCCTGGAGCCCGACAGGGAACACTGAAGCTTTCTTT. As protein: CAWSPTGNTEAFF. The chain has TRBV30 and TRBJ1-1, with a weak D call TRBD1 (6 bases). Germline-derived CDR1 and CDR2 are GTSNPN and SVGIG (reference sequence). V was pared by 3 bases and J by 1 base, with 9 bases between. This CDR3 contains 13 residues.

The chain recombines TRBV9 with TRBJ2-1, with D perhaps TRBD2 (7 bases). Germline values: CDR1 SGDLS, CDR2 YYNGEE. The CDR3 consists of 16 residues. Trimming removed 3 bases from V and 10 bases from J, with 23 bases in between. The CDR3 is CASSEGGGRAPREQFF. The DNA for the CDR3 is TGTGCCAGCAGCGAGGGAGGGGGGAGGGCCCCTCGGGAGCAGTTCTTC.

The J gene is TRBJ2-2, the V gene TRBV25-1, with 9 bases that match TRBD2. Trimming at V came to 2 bases and at J to 8 bases, leaving 9 bases not matched to a gene. Per the germline V gene, CDR1 is MGHDK and CDR2 is SYGVNS. This CDR3 is built from 16 residues. In DNA, the CDR3 is TGTGCCAGCAGTGAAAGGCGGGAGGGAAACCTGGGGGAGCTGTTTTTT. This encodes CASSERREGNLGELFF.

The chain has TRBV6-4 and TRBJ2-1; a weak D match, TRBD2 (6 bases). Germline V gene lookup returns CDR1 MRHNA and CDR2 SNTAGT. The CDR3 loop spans 15 amino acids. Trimming stripped 2 bases from V and 6 bases from J, with 14 bases between. CDR3 protein: CASSDAEGHGNEQFF. CDR3 in DNA: TGTGCCAGCAGTGACGCGGAGGGCCATGGCAATGAGCAGTTCTTC.